The 20 T cell receptor beta chains listed next were all sequenced from one sample in a study of CD8+ T cells in alopecia areata. RNA extraction and reverse transcription yielded cDNA as sequencing template. The assay was immunoSEQ multiplex PCR, and TCRdb's table has in-frame clones only and misses some. The profile shows under 300,000 clones, 60% of them singletons. Treatment defined: oral pan-JAK inhibitor, 5-10 mg twice daily. The source was CD4+ T cells sorted from blood, collected around week 53, from a patient treated with tofacitinib. Source of these receptors: a human donor with alopecia areata.

This clone was observed a single time. V and J are TRBV6-5 and TRBJ2-5; D is uncertain. The V gene lost 4 bases and the J gene lost 9 bases, with 18 bases spanning the gap. CDR1 and CDR2 from the germline V gene are MNHEY and SVGAGI. CDR3 length equals 14 residues. In nucleotides, the CDR3 is TGTGCCAGCAGTTTCTCCAGGACGGCAGTGGCCCAGTACTTC. It translates to CASSFSRTAVAQYF.

The V call is TRBV30, the J call TRBJ1-2; D is perhaps TRBD1 (5 bases). Germline V gives CDR1 GTSNPN, CDR2 SVGIG (reference sequence). The CDR3 contains 12 residues. Trimming pared 1 base from V and 3 bases from J, leaving 6 bases between. The CDR3 region is CAWSARDYGYTF. Here the CDR3 DNA reads TGTGCCTGGAGTGCCAGGGACTATGGCTACACCTTC.

The V and J genes are TRBV4-1 and TRBJ1-6, with D unclear. Deletions cut 1 base from V and 5 bases from J, with 6 bases between. Germline V CDR1 and CDR2: MGHRA, YSYEKL. The CDR3 consists of 14 residues. CDR3 residues: CASSQASNNSPLHF. In nucleotides, the CDR3 is TGCGCCAGCAGCCAAGCCAGTAATAATTCACCCCTCCACTTT.

CDR3 DNA: TGTGCCAGCAGGAGGGACGTAGGACAGGGTTCCTACGAGCAGTACTTC. This sequence encodes CASRRDVGQGSYEQYF. The chain employs TRBV2 and TRBJ2-7; 8 nucleotides match TRBD1. The ends lost 6 bases at V and 1 base at J; junction bases unmatched: 11. This CDR3 comprises 16 residues. In germline, CDR1 is SNHLY, CDR2 FYNNEI. The complete variable domain, with remaining parts taken from reference TRBV2 and TRBJ2-7, reads EPEVTQTPSHQVTQMGQEVILRCVPISNHLYFYWYRQILGQKVEFLVSFYNNEISEKSEIFDDQFSVERPDGSNFTLKIRSTKLEDSAMYFCASRRDVGQGSYEQYFGPGTRLTVT.

V usage is TRBV6-5 and J usage is TRBJ1-1; TRBD1 might be the D (5 bases). Trimming cost V 0 bases and J 9 bases, with 8 bases left between them. The length of the CDR3 is 12 residues. CDR1 is MNHEY, CDR2 SVGAGI, per germline. CDR3 residues: CASSYSAGKAFF. DNA for the CDR3: TGTGCCAGCAGTTACTCGGCAGGGAAAGCTTTCTTT.

The chain has TRBV5-1 and TRBJ1-1; weak D call: TRBD1 (5 bases). The CDR3 covers 15 residues. The V gene lost 2 bases and the J gene lost 3 bases, with 14 bases spanning the gap. CDR1 is SGHRS, CDR2 YFSETQ, per germline. In DNA form, the CDR3 reads TGCGCCAGCAGCTTCCAGGGACTAGACGACACTGAAGCTTTCTTT. Protein sequence: CASSFQGLDDTEAFF. Full variable domain (outside the CDR3, taken from reference TRBV5-1 and TRBJ1-1): KAGVTQTPRYLIKTRGQQVTLSCSPISGHRSVSWYQQTPGQGLQFLFEYFSETQRNKGNFPGRFSGRQFSNSRSEMNVSTLELGDSALYLCASSFQGLDDTEAFFGQGTRLTVV.

This clone was counted between two and nine times. This chain connects TRBV7-2 to TRBJ2-1; no reliable D call. CDR3 length equals 13 residues. Germline V gives CDR1 SGHTA, CDR2 FQGNSA. V was shortened by 5 bases and J by 10 bases, with 15 bases between the two germline ends. The CDR3 DNA is TGTGCCAGCAGCCCCCGAAACTCCGACGAGCAGTTCTTC. Residues: CASSPRNSDEQFF.

This chain uses TRBV5-4 with TRBJ2-4; a weak D match, TRBD2 (6 bases). Germline V gene data show CDR1 as SGHNT and CDR2 as YYREEE (reference sequence). The CDR3 is 15 residues long. The ends were cut back, 5 bases at V and 2 bases at J, with 14 bases in the middle. CDR3 bases: TGTGCCAGCAGTCAGATCGGGGGTTCCAAAAACATTCAGTACTTC. Protein: CASSQIGGSKNIQYF.

This clone was seen only a few times. V usage is TRBV7-2 and J usage is TRBJ1-2; D unresolved. Looked up from germline, CDR1 is SGHTA and CDR2 is FQGNSA. The V end lost 4 bases, the J end lost 0 bases, and 9 bases lay between the germline ends. The CDR3 runs to 14 residues. The CDR3 protein is CASSSGEANYGYTF. In nucleotides, the CDR3 is TGTGCCAGCAGCTCGGGAGAAGCTAACTATGGCTACACCTTC.

V usage is TRBV5-1 and J usage is TRBJ2-1; 7 nucleotides match TRBD1. The CDR3 totals 13 residues. The junction had 6 bases not matched to a gene; V was cut back by 5 bases and J by 7 bases. Germline lookup yields CDR1 SGHRS and CDR2 YFSETQ. The CDR3: CASSADRVNEQFF. In DNA form, the CDR3 reads TGCGCCAGCAGTGCAGACAGGGTGAATGAGCAGTTCTTC.

Turning to this clone: Distinct nucleotide sequences in the sample also encode this CDR3. This chain links TRBV5-1 with TRBJ2-7; no firm D call. Per germline, CDR1 SGHRS and CDR2 YFSETQ. This CDR3 spans 13 amino acids. The V end was cut by 0 bases, the J end by 4 bases, with 8 bases between. This chain's CDR3 is CASSLERPYEQYF. CDR3 bases: TGCGCCAGCAGCTTGGAACGGCCTTACGAGCAGTACTTC. Full variable domain (outside the CDR3, taken from reference TRBV5-1 and TRBJ2-7): KAGVTQTPRYLIKTRGQQVTLSCSPISGHRSVSWYQQTPGQGLQFLFEYFSETQRNKGNFPGRFSGRQFSNSRSEMNVSTLELGDSALYLCASSLERPYEQYFGPGTRLTVT.

The CDR3 reads CASSQDGDRVFTEAFF. The DNA of the CDR3 is TGTGCCAGCAGCCAAGACGGGGACAGGGTTTTCACTGAAGCTTTCTTT. The chain carries TRBV14 and TRBJ1-1, with 9 bases identical to TRBD1. V was pared by 0 bases and J by 4 bases, with 6 bases of the junction left unmatched. The CDR3 runs to 16 residues. Germline CDR1 is SGHDN and CDR2 is FVKESK.

The chain recombines TRBV15 with TRBJ1-2, with D maybe TRBD1 (5 bases). V shed 0 bases and J shed 5 bases, with 10 bases lying between them. The CDR3 consists of 14 residues. Germline loops: CDR1 LNHNV, CDR2 YYDKDF (reference sequence). This CDR3 reads CATSRDWGSYGYTF. The CDR3 nucleotides read TGTGCCACCAGCAGAGATTGGGGGAGTTATGGCTACACCTTC.

The chain employs TRBV9 and TRBJ2-2, with TRBD1 matching 7 bases. J gave up 5 bases and V 2 bases, and 9 bases lay outside the gene matches. The CDR3 has 16 residues. Germline CDR1 and CDR2: SGDLS and YYNGEE. In DNA form, the CDR3 reads TGTGCCAGCAGCGTGCCCGGACAGGCGAGGACCGGGGAGCTGTTTTTT. It codes for CASSVPGQARTGELFF.

The rearrangement uses TRBV11-2 and TRBJ1-2, with 9 bases matching TRBD1. V was pared by 5 bases and J by 8 bases, with 6 bases of the junction left unmatched. Germline loops: CDR1 SGHAT, CDR2 FQNNGV. The CDR3 length is 13 residues. Here the CDR3 DNA reads TGTGCCAGCAGCCAAGGGACAGGGTTCGGCTACACCTTC. It translates to CASSQGTGFGYTF.

The J gene is TRBJ1-5, the V gene TRBV5-1; maybe TRBD1 (6 bases). V was pared by 4 bases and J by 6 bases, with 17 bases between. The CDR3 has 15 amino acids. From germline, CDR1 is SGHRS and CDR2 YFSETQ. The CDR3 coding sequence is TGCGCCAGCAGCGTTGCTGGGGGCGCCGGTCAGCCCCAGCATTTT. Amino acids: CASSVAGGAGQPQHF.

Of note for this clone: In the same sample, other DNA sequences code for this CDR3. The chain employs TRBV7-2 and TRBJ2-5; D may be TRBD2 (6 bases). The CDR3 length is 13 residues. Germline lookup yields CDR1 SGHTA and CDR2 FQGNSA. V lost 1 base, J lost 5 bases, and 8 bases lay in between. The CDR3 reads CASSLGAGETQYF. As DNA, the CDR3 is TGTGCCAGCAGCTTAGGTGCGGGGGAGACCCAGTACTTC.

This chain connects TRBV29-1 to TRBJ2-1; no clear D. Between the trimmed V and J ends, which lost 2 bases and 1 base, there was a span of 6 bases. The CDR3 runs 13 residues. From germline, CDR1 is SQVTM and CDR2 ANQGSEA. CDR3 nucleotide sequence: TGCAGCGTTGAAACGGGTTCCTACAATGAGCAGTTCTTC. This gives the protein CSVETGSYNEQFF.

V gene TRBV25-1 combines with J gene TRBJ2-7; no firm D call. V shed 6 bases and J shed 3 bases, with 9 bases lying between them. Germline CDR1 and CDR2: MGHDK and SYGVNS. The CDR3 length is 12 residues. CDR3 nucleotides: TGTGCCAGCAGGGTCTCCTTCTACGAGCAGTACTTC. Translated, it gives CASRVSFYEQYF.

This clone was counted only a few times. The chain links TRBV4-2 to TRBJ1-1; 7 bases map to TRBD1. The CDR3 has 15 amino acids. Germline loops: CDR1 LGHNA, CDR2 YNFKEQ. V lost 2 bases to trimming and J lost 2 bases; unmatched junction nucleotides: 5. The CDR3: CASSQPGQINTEAFF. The CDR3 DNA reads as TGTGCCAGCAGCCAACCGGGACAGATTAACACTGAAGCTTTCTTT.